This T cell receptor (beta chain) was found in a study of regulatory T cells. Study results and caveats: Hydrophobic residues at CDR3 positions 6 and 7 were enriched in conventional CD4+ T cells of CD3G-deficient patients. Skewed V and J usage and few unique V-J pairs marked patient repertoires, most in Tregs.

Amplification used 52 TRBV primers and 13 TRBJ primers. Here immunoSEQ multiplex PCR was the method, and the copy in TCRdb shows in-frame clones only, minus some. The sample shows under 45,000 clones, roughly 90% of them seen only once. Germline loops: CDR1 ENHRY, CDR2 SYGVKD. This CDR3 is built from 14 residues. V lost 4 bases and J 6 bases, leaving 16 bases between the germline ends. With regard to this clone: Its antigen is not identified.

A couple of CD3G-deficient patients had more severe autoimmunity; all had some. Regulatory (CD25-high CD127-low) and conventional (CD25-low CD127-high) CD4+ T cells were sorted separately. Specimen: conventional CD4+ T cells sorted from blood. The chain is built from TRBV10-3 and TRBJ2-7; D perhaps matches TRBD2 (6 bases). The receptor's source is a person aged 18 to 35 with CD3G deficiency. Here the CDR3 reads CAISVGGGRSEQYF. CDR3 DNA sequence: TGTGCCATCAGTGTTGGGGGAGGAAGATCCGAGCAGTACTTC.